Below are 30 T cell receptor beta chains sequenced from a single sample in a study of T cell repertoires in cytomegalovirus infection. These TCRs are of unknown antigen specificity. TCRdb re-called the reads with MiXCR, one entry per CDR3 protein. The top ten clones hold around 64% of a sample with 200,000 or so distinct CDR3 sequences, around 35% of them seen once. Sample: CD8+ T cells from cultured PBMCs, taken from culture after CMV antigen stimulation. These receptors originate from a human donor in good health (CMV status not recorded). Some clones in this sample may be carry-over from other donors' samples.

As concerns this clonotype: Germline and junction disagree at one end, which may indicate a read error. This chain joins TRBV4-1 and TRBJ2-2; D possibly corresponds to TRBD1 (8 bases). The CDR3 runs to 16 residues. Germline V gene data show CDR1 as MGHRA and CDR2 as YSYEKL. CDR3 bases: TGTGCCAGCAGCCAAGATCGGACAGGGAGGGACGGGGAGCTGTTTTTT. Amino acids: CASSQDRTGRDGELFF.

The chain recombines TRBV7-2 with TRBJ2-2, with D possibly matching TRBD1 (5 bases). Deletions cut 7 bases from V and 0 bases from J, with 15 bases between. The germline gives CDR1 SGHTA, CDR2 FQGNSA. This CDR3 has 16 residues. The CDR3 nucleotides are TGTGCCAGCACTCCCCTCAGGGCTCCGAACACCGGGGAGCTGTTTTTT. Translating it yields CASTPLRAPNTGELFF.

V usage is TRBV7-6 and J usage is TRBJ2-6; TRBD1 aligns across 8 bases. This CDR3 has 18 residues. Germline V gene sequence: CDR1 SGHVS, CDR2 FNYEAQ. V lost 4 bases and J lost 0; bases outside the gene matches: 8. The CDR3 protein is CASSSPGTGNSGANVLTF. In DNA form, the CDR3 reads TGTGCCAGCAGCTCTCCCGGGACAGGAAACTCTGGGGCCAACGTCCTGACTTTC.

A few counts support this clonotype. The rearrangement links TRBV6-5 to TRBJ2-1; TRBD2 matches 8 bases. The CDR3 spans 19 residues. Germline values: CDR1 MNHEY, CDR2 SVGAGI. The V segment lost 0 bases and the J segment 3 bases; nucleotides outside the gene matches: 13. The CDR3 sequence is CASSYSTGGGFRNYNEQFF. The CDR3 DNA reads as TGTGCCAGCAGTTACTCGACGGGAGGGGGGTTCCGCAACTACAATGAGCAGTTCTTC.

This clonotype showed up just a few times. The chain joins TRBV20-1 to TRBJ2-7; 8 nucleotides agree with TRBD2. J lost 3 bases, V lost 1 base, and 2 bases had no gene match. Germline CDR1 and CDR2: DFQATT and SNEGSKA (reference sequence). CDR3 length: 13 residues. The CDR3 spells CSARASGGYEQYF. The CDR3 nucleotides read TGCAGTGCTAGAGCAAGCGGGGGCTACGAGCAGTACTTC.

Only a few counts were recorded for this clonotype. This rearrangement joins TRBV12-3 or TRBV12-4 to TRBJ2-1; a possible D gene is TRBD2 (5 bases). V lost 6 bases, J lost 7 bases, and 13 bases lay in between. The CDR3 runs 13 residues. CDR3 amino acids: CASSSGKVNEQFF. CDR3 nucleotides: TGTGCCAGCAGCTCCGGGAAGGTGAATGAGCAGTTCTTC.

Details on this clonotype: Given a much more abundant clone one base away, this may be a read error. The V gene is TRBV25-1, the J gene TRBJ2-1; weak D call: TRBD2 (7 bases). The CDR3 extends over 15 amino acids. Germline-derived CDR1 and CDR2 are MGHDK and SYGVNS. The CDR3 bases are TGTCCCAGCAGTGATCGGGGGGCCGGGTACAATGAGCAGTTCTTC. It translates to CPSSDRGAGYNEQFF.

V and J are TRBV27 and TRBJ2-7; 10 bases fit TRBD2. Germline V gene sequence: CDR1 MNHEY, CDR2 SMNVEV (reference sequence). J gave up 1 base and V 5 bases, and 5 bases lay outside the gene matches. The CDR3 sequence is 15 residues long. The CDR3 loop reads CASSVTSGRSYEQYF. DNA for the CDR3: TGTGCCAGCAGTGTGACTAGCGGGCGATCCTACGAGCAGTACTTC.

This clonotype was seen a few times. The chain uses TRBV6-1 and TRBJ1-5; no reliable D call. This CDR3 is built from 15 residues. V was trimmed by 7 bases and J by 3 bases, leaving 16 bases between them. Per the germline V gene, CDR1 is MNHNS and CDR2 is SASEGT. The CDR3 DNA follows: TGTGCCAGCAAGGATCGGGGTCACGACAATCAGCCCCAGCATTTT. The encoded protein is CASKDRGHDNQPQHF.

The chain carries TRBV19 and TRBJ2-1, with 11 positions matching TRBD2. There are 14 residues in the CDR3. After removal of 5 bases from V and 7 bases from J, the junction contained 4 bases not matched to a gene. Germline V CDR1 and CDR2: LNHDA, SQIVND (reference sequence). CDR3 nucleotides: TGTGCCAGTAGTGTAGCGGGGGGGCCTAATGAGCAGTTCTTC. This gives the protein CASSVAGGPNEQFF.

This clonotype was counted ten times or more. The chain joins TRBV12-3 or TRBV12-4 to TRBJ1-1; 8 nucleotides match TRBD1. This CDR3 region has 12 residues. V shed 7 bases, J shed 4 bases, and the junction held 2 bases outside the gene matches. CDR3 nucleotides: TGTGCCAGCATAACAGGGGGCACTGAAGCTTTCTTT. This encodes CASITGGTEAFF.

This chain connects TRBV11-2 to TRBJ2-2; D could derive from TRBD1 or TRBD2 (6 bases each). Germline loops: CDR1 SGHAT, CDR2 FQNNGV. The CDR3 sequence is 16 residues long. The germline V and J ends were trimmed by 3 bases and 4 bases, with 15 bases remaining between them. In DNA form, the CDR3 reads TGTGCCAGCAGCTTTCGGGACGGGGGCCTCACCGGGGAGCTGTTTTTT. It is translated as CASSFRDGGLTGELFF.

The CDR3 spells CASSPEGGATDTQYF. The CDR3, as DNA: TGTGCCAGCAGCCCGGAGGGGGGGGCGACAGATACGCAGTATTTT. This rearrangement joins TRBV7-8 to TRBJ2-3; tentative D call: TRBD2 (7 bases). This CDR3 contains 15 residues. V was pared by 5 bases and J by 3 bases, with 15 bases between. Germline V CDR1 and CDR2: SGHVS, FQNEAQ.

In DNA form, the CDR3 reads TGTGCCAGCAGCTCCGCTGGGGCCAACGTCCTGACTTTC. Its protein is CASSSAGANVLTF. The rearrangement uses TRBV28 and TRBJ2-6, with D unclear. The CDR3 covers 13 residues. The germline V and J ends were trimmed by 6 bases and 2 bases, with 5 bases remaining between them. Germline V gene data show CDR1 as MDHEN and CDR2 as SYDVKM.

This clonotype was observed a few times. This chain links TRBV7-9 with TRBJ1-4; 7 nucleotides align to TRBD1. This CDR3 has 16 amino acids. CDR1 and CDR2 from the germline V gene are SEHNR and FQNEAQ (reference sequence). After removal of 0 bases from V and 11 bases from J, the junction contained 12 bases not matched to a gene. The CDR3 protein is CASSLALRDSRGKLFF. In DNA form, the CDR3 reads TGTGCCAGCAGCTTAGCGCTTCGGGACAGCCGGGGGAAACTGTTTTTT.

V usage is TRBV7-9 and J usage is TRBJ1-5; D may be TRBD1 (6 bases). Germline assignment: CDR1 SEHNR and CDR2 FQNEAQ (reference sequence). The V end lost 5 bases, the J end lost 4 bases, and 12 bases lay between the germline ends. This CDR3 is 14 amino acids long. DNA for the CDR3: TGTGCCAGCAGCGTGGGACATCGGAATCAGCCCCAGCATTTT. Translation: CASSVGHRNQPQHF.

The genes are TRBV18 and TRBJ2-5; TRBD2 matches at 12 bases. The V gene's germline CDR1 is KGHSH and CDR2 LQKENI. The V gene end was trimmed by 1 base and the J gene end by 7 bases; junction bases not matched to a gene: 7. The CDR3 spans 16 residues. This chain's CDR3 is CASSPRLAGAAWTQYF. The CDR3 DNA sequence: TGTGCCAGCTCACCACGACTAGCGGGGGCCGCTTGGACCCAGTACTTC. The entire variable domain, with the rest obtained from reference TRBV18 and TRBJ2-5, is as follows: NAGVMQNPRHLVRRRGQEARLRCSPMKGHSHVYWYRQLPEEGLKFMVYLQKENIIDESGMPKERFSAEFPKEGPSILRIQQVVRGDSAAYFCASSPRLAGAAWTQYFGPGTRLLVL.

The chain is built from TRBV11-2 and TRBJ2-2; D possibly corresponds to TRBD1 (6 bases). V was trimmed by 6 bases and J by 1 base, leaving 12 bases between them. CDR1 and CDR2 (germline): SGHAT, FQNNGV. This CDR3 region has 15 residues. This chain's CDR3 is CASSPDRMNTGELFF. For the CDR3, the DNA is TGTGCCAGCAGTCCTGACAGGATGAACACCGGGGAGCTGTTTTTT. The variable domain in full, completed from reference TRBV11-2 and TRBJ2-2, reads EAGVAQSPRYKIIEKRQSVAFWCNPISGHATLYWYQQILGQGPKLLIQFQNNGVVDDSQLPKDRFSAERLKGVDSTLKIQPAKLEDSAVYLCASSPDRMNTGELFFGEGSRLTVL.

This CDR3 reads CASRPGGSEAFF. The CDR3 DNA reads TGTGCCAGCAGGCCGGGGGGGTCTGAAGCTTTCTTT. J is TRBJ1-1 and V is TRBV6-1; the D gene is possibly TRBD1 (5 bases). Germline CDR1 and CDR2: MNHNS and SASEGT. Between the trimmed V and J ends, which lost 6 bases and 6 bases, there was a span of 11 bases. The CDR3 covers 12 residues.

In this sample, this clonotype turned up a few times. The gene calls are TRBV27 and TRBJ1-5; D not certain. Germline CDR1 reads MNHEY; CDR2 reads SMNVEV (reference sequence). This CDR3 contains 12 residues. The V end was cut by 3 bases, the J end by 7 bases, with 7 bases between. CDR3 sequence reads: CASSFHNQPQHF. CDR3 in DNA: TGTGCCAGCAGTTTCCACAACCAGCCCCAGCATTTT.

This clonotype was found a few times. The rearrangement uses TRBV27 and TRBJ2-5, with 7 bases that match TRBD1. Germline CDR1 reads MNHEY; CDR2 reads SMNVEV (reference sequence). V was pared by 4 bases and J by 2 bases, with 4 bases of the junction left unmatched. The CDR3 runs to 14 residues. The CDR3 DNA is TGTGCCAGCAGTTACCGGGACAGACAAGAGACCCAGTACTTC. Encoded protein: CASSYRDRQETQYF.

This clonotype showed up just once. The CDR3 here is CASSPRSLTDTQYF. The CDR3 nucleotides are TGTGCCAGCAGTCCCCGCTCGCTAACAGATACGCAGTATTTT. The V call is TRBV27, the J call TRBJ2-3; no firm D call. Germline V gives CDR1 MNHEY, CDR2 SMNVEV (reference sequence). V lost 5 bases and J lost 3, with 12 bases in between. This CDR3 contains 14 residues.

This clonotype has just a few counts. This rearrangement joins TRBV7-2 to TRBJ1-5; D remains unclear. The CDR3 consists of 13 residues. V was clipped by 5 bases and J by 1 base, with 6 bases between them. Germline CDR1 reads SGHTA; CDR2 reads FQGNSA. The CDR3 loop is CASSRASNQPQHF. The CDR3 DNA sequence: TGTGCCAGCAGCAGGGCCAGCAATCAGCCCCAGCATTTT. The variable domain in full, completed from reference TRBV7-2 and TRBJ1-5, reads GAGVSQSPSNKVTEKGKDVELRCDPISGHTALYWYRQSLGQGLEFLIYFQGNSAPDKSGLPSDRFSAERTGGSVSTLTIQRTQQEDSAVYLCASSRASNQPQHFGDGTRLSIL.

The rearrangement joins TRBV20-1 to TRBJ2-7, with 11 positions matching TRBD2. The CDR3 length is 13 residues. The ends lost 6 bases at V and 4 bases at J; junction bases unmatched: 5. The germline CDR1 and CDR2 sequences are DFQATT and SNEGSKA (reference sequence). CDR3 sequence: CSAPGTSGYEQYF. The CDR3 DNA follows: TGCAGTGCCCCCGGGACTAGCGGTTACGAGCAGTACTTC.

The chain couples TRBV10-2 to TRBJ1-5; 7 nucleotides agree with TRBD1. Germline CDR1 and CDR2: WSHSY and SAAADI. This CDR3 spans 15 amino acids. V gave up 6 bases and J gave up 3 bases; unmatched junction bases: 8. CDR3 region: CASSPGTAYNQPQHF. The CDR3 DNA follows: TGCGCCAGCAGCCCCGGGACAGCCTACAATCAGCCCCAGCATTTT.

In its sample, this clonotype was seen a few times. The chain joins TRBV25-1 to TRBJ2-7; the match to TRBD1 covers 9 bases. After removal of 3 bases from V and 3 bases from J, the junction contained 3 bases not matched to a gene. This CDR3 is built from 14 residues. Germline CDR1 is MGHDK and CDR2 is SYGVNS. CDR3 residues: CASSDRTGVYEQYF. The CDR3 DNA sequence: TGTGCCAGCAGTGATAGGACAGGGGTCTACGAGCAGTACTTC.

The chain couples TRBV30 to TRBJ1-1; D is possibly TRBD1 (6 bases). Germline V lookup: CDR1 GTSNPN, CDR2 SVGIG (reference sequence). The CDR3 has 13 amino acids. The germline V and J ends were trimmed by 2 bases and 7 bases, with 14 bases remaining between them. Here the CDR3 DNA reads TGTGCCTGGAGTCAGGGGACTGTCAGTGAAGCTTTCTTT. Encoded protein: CAWSQGTVSEAFF.

There are many counts of this clonotype. This CDR3 is CASSLSGGWGNEQFF. The CDR3 nucleotides are TGTGCCAGCAGTTTAAGCGGGGGGTGGGGCAATGAGCAGTTCTTC. The V call is TRBV12-3 or TRBV12-4, the J call TRBJ2-1; TRBD2 matches at 9 bases. The trim removed 2 bases at V and 6 bases at J, leaving 5 bases unmatched. This CDR3 has 15 amino acids.

The V call is TRBV27, the J call TRBJ1-1; no clear D. The ends were cut back, 5 bases at V and 4 bases at J, with 11 bases in the middle. Germline V gene lookup returns CDR1 MNHEY and CDR2 SMNVEV (reference sequence). The CDR3 spans 13 residues. CDR3 nucleotide sequence: TGTGCCAGCAGTATCTCAGGCAGCACTGAAGCTTTCTTT. This translates into CASSISGSTEAFF.

This clonotype was seen a few times. The chain uses TRBV9 and TRBJ2-7, with 9 bases lining up with TRBD2. The CDR3 is 15 residues long. Germline values: CDR1 SGDLS, CDR2 YYNGEE. V was clipped by 0 bases and J by 4 bases; unmatched bases: 5. The CDR3 sequence: CASSVGGSGRYEQYF. The CDR3 region has the DNA TGTGCCAGCAGCGTAGGAGGTAGCGGGAGATACGAGCAGTACTTC.